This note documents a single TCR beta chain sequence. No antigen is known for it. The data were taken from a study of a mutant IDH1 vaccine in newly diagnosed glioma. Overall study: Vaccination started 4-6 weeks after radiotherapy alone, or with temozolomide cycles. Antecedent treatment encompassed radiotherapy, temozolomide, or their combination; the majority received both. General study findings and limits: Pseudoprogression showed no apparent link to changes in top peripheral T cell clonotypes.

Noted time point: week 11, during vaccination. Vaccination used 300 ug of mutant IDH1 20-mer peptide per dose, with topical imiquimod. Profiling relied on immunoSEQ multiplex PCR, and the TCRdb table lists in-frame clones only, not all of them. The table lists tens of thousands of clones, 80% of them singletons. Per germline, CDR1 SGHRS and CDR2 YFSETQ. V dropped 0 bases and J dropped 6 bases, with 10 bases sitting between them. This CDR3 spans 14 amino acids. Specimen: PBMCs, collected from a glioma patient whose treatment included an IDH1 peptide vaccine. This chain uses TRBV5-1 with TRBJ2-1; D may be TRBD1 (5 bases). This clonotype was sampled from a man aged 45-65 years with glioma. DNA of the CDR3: TGCGCCAGCAGCTTGGTTACAGGAAGCAATGAGCAGTTCTTC. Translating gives CASSLVTGSNEQFF.